The 17 T cell receptor beta chains listed next were all sequenced from one sample in a study of cytomegalovirus exposure and HLA in healthy donors. PCR involved 60 Vbeta and 13 Jbeta primers. Clones were sequenced by immunoSEQ multiplex PCR, and TCRdb holds only the in-frame ones, with some missing. The sample includes some 120,000 clones, approximately 68% of them seen just once. The sample was PBMCs. The receptors stem from a man aged 25 to 45 in good health and CMV-seropositive.

CDR3 in DNA: TGTGCCAGCAGTTTATTGAAGGACAGGGGGATCTATGGCTACACCTTC. This codes for CASSLLKDRGIYGYTF. V and J are TRBV27 and TRBJ1-2; 10 bases line up with TRBD1. The CDR3 is made up of 16 amino acids. The J segment lost 4 bases and the V segment lost 1 base, leaving 6 bases of the junction unmatched. Germline assignment: CDR1 MNHEY and CDR2 SMNVEV (reference sequence).

The chain uses TRBV5-4 and TRBJ2-3, with TRBD1 matching over 9 bases. Germline CDR1 reads SGHNT; CDR2 reads YYREEE (reference sequence). CDR3 length equals 16 residues. V was pared by 3 bases and J by 0 bases, with 5 bases of the junction left unmatched. The CDR3 coding sequence is TGTGCCAGCAGCTCAGGAGGGACAGGGAGCACAGATACGCAGTATTTT. This sequence encodes CASSSGGTGSTDTQYF. The full variable domain, completed using reference TRBV5-4 and TRBJ2-3, is ETGVTQSPTHLIKTRGQQVTLRCSSQSGHNTVSWYQQALGQGPQFIFQYYREEENGRGNFPPRFSGLQFPNYSSELNVNALELDDSALYLCASSSGGTGSTDTQYFGPGTRLTVL.

This chain connects TRBV2 to TRBJ2-7; TRBD1 matches at 9 bases. This CDR3 spans 13 amino acids. The germline V gene has CDR1 SNHLY and CDR2 FYNNEI. Trimming at V came to 8 bases and at J to 4 bases, leaving 6 bases not matched to a gene. The CDR3 sequence: CASVTGGIYEQYF. The CDR3, as DNA: TGTGCCAGCGTGACAGGGGGTATTTACGAGCAGTACTTC.

The chain is built from TRBV27 and TRBJ2-1; 9 positions match TRBD2. V lost 6 bases to trimming and J lost 1 base; unmatched junction nucleotides: 7. This CDR3 spans 16 amino acids. Germline V gene sequence: CDR1 MNHEY, CDR2 SMNVEV (reference sequence). This CDR3 is CASRLLAGASYNEQFF. The CDR3 DNA reads as TGTGCCAGCAGGCTGTTAGCGGGAGCTTCCTACAATGAGCAGTTCTTC.

The rearrangement uses TRBV7-9 and TRBJ1-1; D ambiguous. The CDR3 is 14 amino acids. V gave up 2 bases and J gave up 1 base, with 8 bases separating them. Germline V gene data show CDR1 as SEHNR and CDR2 as FQNEAQ (reference sequence). CDR3 residues: CASSLRGQNTEAFF. For the CDR3, the DNA is TGTGCCAGCAGCTTACGAGGCCAGAACACTGAAGCTTTCTTT.

The chain recombines TRBV3-2 with TRBJ2-1; the DNA was not compared with TRBD2, the D call given in the table. TRBV3-2 is termed a pseudogene. This CDR3 is built from 9 residues. The CDR3 DNA reads TGCGGCGGGGACAATGAGCAGTTCTTC. Residues: CGGDNEQFF.

The chain is built from TRBV5-4 and TRBJ2-4; 7 bases line up with TRBD1. The V gene end was trimmed by 4 bases and the J gene end by 1 base; junction bases not matched to a gene: 8. Per germline, CDR1 SGHNT and CDR2 YYREEE (reference sequence). The CDR3 totals 16 residues. The CDR3 protein is CASSAPGTEAKNIQYF. In nucleotides, the CDR3 is TGTGCCAGCAGCGCACCTGGGACAGAGGCCAAAAACATTCAGTACTTC.

The chain uses TRBV19 and TRBJ2-7; 9 bases are a match to TRBD2. This CDR3 spans 17 amino acids. The junction had 11 bases not matched to a gene; V was cut back by 0 bases and J by 5 bases. Germline V CDR1 and CDR2: LNHDA, SQIVND (reference sequence). CDR3 loop: CASSIEVRIAGAHEQYF. The DNA for the CDR3 is TGTGCCAGTAGTATAGAGGTGAGAATAGCGGGAGCCCACGAGCAGTACTTC.

The rearrangement links TRBV4-3 to TRBJ1-2; 7 bases are shared with TRBD1. CDR3 length: 17 amino acids. Germline CDR1 reads LGHNA; CDR2 reads YSLEER. Trimming took 0 bases from V and 3 from J; bases not matched to a gene: 10. The CDR3 spells CASSQEVWGTDHYGYTF. CDR3 DNA sequence: TGCGCCAGCAGCCAAGAAGTGTGGGGGACAGACCACTATGGCTACACCTTC.

This chain links TRBV6-5 with TRBJ1-5; 10 positions match TRBD1. J was trimmed by 5 bases and V by 6 bases; bases with no gene match: 7. The CDR3 runs 15 residues. Germline lookup yields CDR1 MNHEY and CDR2 SVGAGI. CDR3 DNA sequence: TGTGCCAGCAGACGGGACAGGGGATCGGATCAGCCCCAGCATTTT. Encoded protein: CASRRDRGSDQPQHF.

This clone was observed a few times. The V call is TRBV6-5, the J call TRBJ2-1; TRBD1 aligns across 12 bases. There are 15 residues in the CDR3. Germline CDR1 is MNHEY and CDR2 is SVGAGI. The V gene end was trimmed by 6 bases and the J gene end by 7 bases; junction bases not matched to a gene: 7. This chain's CDR3 is CASSRTGQGANEQFF. DNA for the CDR3: TGTGCCAGCAGCCGCACGGGACAGGGGGCGAATGAGCAGTTCTTC.

This clone has only a few counts. The CDR3 loop is CASSFRLANNEQFF. For the CDR3, the DNA is TGTGCCAGCAGTTTCCGGCTAGCCAACAATGAGCAGTTCTTC. The chain carries TRBV27 and TRBJ2-1, with a weak D call TRBD2 (5 bases). V was cut by 3 bases and J by 5 bases, with 11 bases left in between. Germline V gene sequence: CDR1 MNHEY, CDR2 SMNVEV (reference sequence). This CDR3 region has 14 residues.

The V and J genes are TRBV6-1 and TRBJ1-5, with D possibly being TRBD1 (5 bases). The CDR3 contains 14 residues. Germline V lookup: CDR1 MNHNS, CDR2 SASEGT. The germline V and J ends were trimmed by 5 bases and 7 bases, with 15 bases remaining between them. The DNA of the CDR3 is TGTGCCAGCAGTAACAGGTTGGCTGGGCAGCCCCAGCATTTT. Its protein product is CASSNRLAGQPQHF.

CDR3 residues: CASSRGGRWVTQYF. CDR3 DNA sequence: TGTGCCAGCAGTAGGGGCGGGAGGTGGGTGACCCAGTACTTC. This chain links TRBV27 with TRBJ2-5; 8 bases map to TRBD2. The V gene's germline CDR1 is MNHEY and CDR2 SMNVEV (reference sequence). CDR3 length equals 14 residues. The J segment lost 7 bases and the V segment lost 5 bases, leaving 9 bases of the junction unmatched.

J is TRBJ2-7 and V is TRBV10-3, with no clear D. This CDR3 region has 17 residues. Looked up from germline, CDR1 is ENHRY and CDR2 is SYGVKD. With 0 bases removed from V and 3 bases from J, the gap between germline ends came to 18 bases. The CDR3 here is CAISESSIRQDVYEQYF. As DNA, the CDR3 is TGTGCCATCAGTGAGTCTTCGATCCGGCAGGATGTCTACGAGCAGTACTTC.

The genes are TRBV18 and TRBJ2-1, with 10 bases lining up with TRBD2. Germline V gives CDR1 KGHSH, CDR2 LQKENI. The CDR3 runs 13 residues. The V gene end was trimmed by 6 bases and the J gene end by 9 bases; junction bases not matched to a gene: 5. The DNA of the CDR3 is TGTGCCAGCTCGGTAGCGGGAGGCAGTGAGCAGTTCTTC. Protein product: CASSVAGGSEQFF.

Comments on this clone: One end of the junction is discordant with germline, which a read error may explain. The chain combines TRBV7-7 with TRBJ2-1, with TRBD2 identical over 15 bases. The CDR3 length is 19 residues. The V gene's germline CDR1 is SSHAT and CDR2 FNYEAQ (reference sequence). The CDR3 nucleotides read TGTGCTAGCAGTCCGACTGGACTAGCGGGAGGGAGCTCCTACAATGAGCAGTTCTTC. Encoded protein: CASSPTGLAGGSSYNEQFF.